Listed here are 21 T cell receptor beta chains from one sample, sequenced in a study of cytomegalovirus exposure and HLA in healthy donors. Assay: immunoSEQ multiplex PCR; the TCRdb copy retains only in-frame clones and omits some. The sample yields 150,000 to 250,000 clones, roughly 81% seen once. Input material: PBMCs. The receptors come from a woman aged 30 to 39 in good health and CMV-seronegative.

The chain carries TRBV4-1 and TRBJ1-4; D perhaps matches TRBD1 (5 bases). Germline V gene data show CDR1 as MGHRA and CDR2 as YSYEKL. CDR3 length: 17 residues. V shed 5 bases and J shed 5 bases, with 21 bases lying between them. Here the CDR3 reads CASSNLGRGLSNEKLFF. The CDR3 nucleotides are TGCGCCAGCAGCAATTTAGGTCGGGGACTCTCGAATGAAAAACTGTTTTTT.

The V call is TRBV4-2, the J call TRBJ2-1; 10 nucleotides line up with TRBD2. J lost 5 bases, V lost 1 base, and 5 bases had no gene match. Germline CDR1 reads LGHNA; CDR2 reads YNFKEQ. CDR3 size: 16 residues. The CDR3 sequence is CASSQVASGGHNEQFF. In DNA form, the CDR3 reads TGTGCCAGCAGCCAAGTGGCTAGCGGGGGCCACAATGAGCAGTTCTTC.

J is TRBJ1-2 and V is TRBV20-1; D is unresolved. Trimming took off 6 bases at V and 5 bases at J, with 10 bases between the two ends. Germline values: CDR1 DFQATT, CDR2 SNEGSKA (reference sequence). The CDR3 covers 11 residues. The CDR3 region is CSAEAGYGYTF. In DNA form, the CDR3 reads TGCAGTGCCGAGGCGGGTTATGGCTACACCTTC.

The rearrangement joins TRBV27 to TRBJ2-7; 7 bases are a match to TRBD1. V dropped 0 bases and J dropped 5; count of bases not matched to a gene: 19. The CDR3 consists of 19 residues. Germline assignment: CDR1 MNHEY and CDR2 SMNVEV (reference sequence). CDR3 region: CASSLSFMPPPTGSHEQYF. The CDR3 DNA follows: TGTGCCAGCAGTTTATCCTTCATGCCCCCCCCGACAGGGTCCCACGAGCAGTACTTC.

V gene TRBV27 combines with J gene TRBJ2-1; maybe TRBD2 (6 bases). CDR3 length equals 16 residues. CDR1 is MNHEY, CDR2 SMNVEV, per germline (reference sequence). V lost 2 bases, J lost 5 bases, and 16 bases lay in between. The CDR3 here is CASSLVAGWDDNEQFF. The CDR3 DNA follows: TGTGCCAGCAGTTTAGTTGCGGGGTGGGATGACAATGAGCAGTTCTTC.

V usage is TRBV19 and J usage is TRBJ1-2; possibly TRBD1 for D (6 bases). Trimming shortened V by 7 bases and J by 5 bases, and 17 bases separated the two germline ends. This CDR3 comprises 14 residues. Looked up from germline, CDR1 is LNHDA and CDR2 is SQIVND (reference sequence). The CDR3 region is CASTSLGQLYGYTF. CDR3 nucleotides: TGTGCCAGTACCAGCCTAGGACAGCTGTATGGCTACACCTTC. Full variable domain (remainder filled in from reference TRBV19 and TRBJ1-2): DGGITQSPKYLFRKEGQNVTLSCEQNLNHDAMYWYRQDPGQGLRLIYYSQIVNDFQKGDIAEGYSVSREKKESFPLTVTSAQKNPTAFYLCASTSLGQLYGYTFGSGTRLTVV.

The chain links TRBV6-1 to TRBJ1-3, with D unresolved. Trimming left V 2 bases short and J 0 bases short, with 14 bases between. This CDR3 region has 17 residues. Germline-derived CDR1 and CDR2 are MNHNS and SASEGT. The CDR3 DNA reads TGTGCCAGCAGTGAACACTGGAGGGTATCCTCTGGAAACACCATATATTTT. As protein: CASSEHWRVSSGNTIYF.

V usage is TRBV5-1 and J usage is TRBJ1-2, with 8 bases matching TRBD1. Looked up from germline, CDR1 is SGHRS and CDR2 is YFSETQ. The CDR3 has 11 residues. Trimming took 3 bases from V and 14 from J; bases not matched to a gene: 6. DNA of the CDR3: TGCGCCAGCAGCTCCCGGACAGGGTGGACCTTC. Amino acid sequence: CASSSRTGWTF.

This clone appeared a single time. This chain links TRBV18 with TRBJ1-1, with a tentative D call TRBD1 (5 bases). Trimming shortened V by 3 bases and J by 1 base, and 9 bases separated the two germline ends. This CDR3 contains 14 residues. The germline V gene encodes CDR1 KGHSH and CDR2 LQKENI. DNA of the CDR3: TGTGCCAGCTCACCGGACACCTCGAACACTGAAGCTTTCTTT. Translation gives CASSPDTSNTEAFF.

V gene TRBV28 combines with J gene TRBJ2-7; 9 bases match TRBD2. V trimming: 8 bases; J trimming: 0 bases; junction bases outside the gene matches: 14. Germline assignment: CDR1 MDHEN and CDR2 SYDVKM. The CDR3 length is 17 residues. Here the CDR3 reads CASFSARLAAISYEQYF. As DNA, the CDR3 is TGTGCCAGCTTCAGTGCGAGACTAGCGGCTATCTCCTACGAGCAGTACTTC.

This clone was found a few times. This chain uses TRBV7-3 with TRBJ1-1; no clear D. The CDR3 is 13 residues long. Germline values: CDR1 SGHTA, CDR2 FQGTGA. Trimming removed 3 bases from V and 5 bases from J, with 10 bases in between. CDR3 sequence reads: CASSFSPGTEAFF. CDR3 coding DNA: TGTGCCAGCAGCTTTTCCCCCGGTACTGAAGCTTTCTTT.

This clone was seen a handful of times. The chain employs TRBV19 and TRBJ1-3, with 11 bases identical to TRBD1. The CDR3 is made up of 16 amino acids. With V trimmed by 7 bases and J by 4 bases, 9 bases remained unmatched. From germline, CDR1 is LNHDA and CDR2 SQIVND (reference sequence). The CDR3 sequence is CASTRTGGATGNTIYF. CDR3 bases: TGTGCCAGTACCAGGACAGGGGGCGCGACAGGAAACACCATATATTTT.

V is TRBV27 and J is TRBJ1-1; D not certain. The CDR3 sequence is 15 residues long. Trimming removed 4 bases from V and 1 base from J, with 13 bases in between. CDR1 is MNHEY, CDR2 SMNVEV, per germline (reference sequence). CDR3 nucleotides: TGTGCCAGCAGTTCCCCCGGAGCAGCGAACACTGAAGCTTTCTTT. Its translation: CASSSPGAANTEAFF.

This chain links TRBV4-1 with TRBJ2-3; 8 bases agree with TRBD2. Germline values: CDR1 MGHRA, CDR2 YSYEKL. CDR3 length: 15 residues. Losses at the gene ends were 0 bases for V and 8 bases for J; bases not matched to a gene: 7. This CDR3 reads CASSQEGLASGTQYF. The CDR3 DNA reads as TGCGCCAGCAGCCAAGAAGGACTAGCTAGTGGTACGCAGTATTTT.

This chain uses TRBV18 with TRBJ2-7; 11 bases map to TRBD1. This CDR3 spans 14 amino acids. Per germline, CDR1 KGHSH and CDR2 LQKENI. V was clipped by 3 bases and J by 6 bases; unmatched bases: 4. The CDR3 coding sequence is TGTGCCAGCTCACCCGGACAGGGGGCTGGCGAGCAGTACTTC. It specifies CASSPGQGAGEQYF. The whole variable domain, filled in from reference TRBV18 and TRBJ2-7, reads NAGVMQNPRHLVRRRGQEARLRCSPMKGHSHVYWYRQLPEEGLKFMVYLQKENIIDESGMPKERFSAEFPKEGPSILRIQQVVRGDSAAYFCASSPGQGAGEQYFGPGTRLTVT.

This clone was seen a handful of times. The rearrangement links TRBV5-1 to TRBJ2-7; D gene ambiguous. This CDR3 contains 15 residues. CDR1 is SGHRS and CDR2 is YFSETQ in the germline V gene. V lost 0 bases, J lost 3 bases, and 13 bases lay in between. The CDR3 DNA reads TGCGCCAGCAGCTTGGAGGCAGCGACCAACTACGAGCAGTACTTC. This codes for CASSLEAATNYEQYF. Full variable domain (outside the CDR3, taken from reference TRBV5-1 and TRBJ2-7): KAGVTQTPRYLIKTRGQQVTLSCSPISGHRSVSWYQQTPGQGLQFLFEYFSETQRNKGNFPGRFSGRQFSNSRSEMNVSTLELGDSALYLCASSLEAATNYEQYFGPGTRLTVT.

The V and J genes are TRBV5-4 and TRBJ2-2; 7 bases are a match to TRBD1. The J segment lost 0 bases and the V segment lost 0 bases, leaving 5 bases of the junction unmatched. The germline V gene has CDR1 SGHNT and CDR2 YYREEE (reference sequence). This CDR3 spans 17 amino acids. The DNA for the CDR3 is TGTGCCAGCAGCTTGGAAGTGGGACAGACGAACACCGGGGAGCTGTTTTTT. Protein: CASSLEVGQTNTGELFF.

The V gene is TRBV22-1, the J gene TRBJ2-7; TRBD1, the table's D call, lacks a check against the DNA. TRBV22-1 is tagged as a pseudogene. CDR3 length equals 16 residues. CDR3 protein: CPGSVLTGDNLRQQYF. Written as DNA, the CDR3 is TGTCCTGGGAGCGTCCTGACAGGGGACAACCTACGCCAGCAGTACTTC.

This rearrangement joins TRBV11-2 to TRBJ1-6; 7 positions match TRBD1. V lost 8 bases, J lost 5 bases, and 6 bases stayed unmatched. This CDR3 is 14 amino acids long. Germline values: CDR1 SGHAT, CDR2 FQNNGV. The CDR3 region is CASRQGADNSPLHF. The CDR3, as DNA: TGTGCCAGCCGACAGGGCGCGGATAATTCACCCCTCCACTTT. The full variable domain, with the rest looked up from reference TRBV11-2 and TRBJ1-6, is EAGVAQSPRYKIIEKRQSVAFWCNPISGHATLYWYQQILGQGPKLLIQFQNNGVVDDSQLPKDRFSAERLKGVDSTLKIQPAKLEDSAVYLCASRQGADNSPLHFGNGTRLTVT.

This chain joins TRBV29-1 and TRBJ1-1, with a possible D match to TRBD1 (5 bases). This CDR3 spans 16 amino acids. The V gene lost 7 bases and the J gene lost 4 bases, with 25 bases spanning the gap. CDR1 and CDR2 from the germline V gene are SQVTM and ANQGSEA. CDR3 DNA: TGCAGCGGATCCGGGACTCAGGTTCCGTCAAGCACTGAAGCTTTCTTT. It specifies CSGSGTQVPSSTEAFF.

The J gene is TRBJ1-2, the V gene TRBV19; D is undetermined. The length of the CDR3 is 14 residues. Germline V lookup: CDR1 LNHDA, CDR2 SQIVND (reference sequence). Trimming removed 1 base from V and 0 bases from J, with 6 bases in between. CDR3 protein: CASSIVAANYGYTF. The CDR3 region has the DNA TGTGCCAGTAGTATAGTGGCGGCTAACTATGGCTACACCTTC.